Detailed here is one T cell receptor beta chain. Its antigen remains unidentified. The source of the sample is a study of cytomegalovirus exposure and HLA in healthy donors. The PCR contained 60 Vbeta and 13 Jbeta primers. The assay was immunoSEQ multiplex PCR, and TCRdb's table has in-frame clones only and misses some. The data contain fewer than 120,000 clones, approximately 83% of them singletons. Study-wide points: Most TCR sequences showed up rarely, but some public TCRs showed up in many donors. Earlier findings revealed that most TCR beta V segments proved productive either about 87% or about 30% of the time. The classifier, whose performance was assessed in both the original and validation cohorts, reportedly diagnosed cytomegalovirus status with high specificity and sensitivity.

The clonotype was recovered from a man between 35 and 55 years old in good health and CMV-seronegative. The sample was PBMCs.

The CDR3 DNA reads as TGTGCCAGCAGTCGAGGGTCAGATACGCAGTATTTT. Its protein product is CASSRGSDTQYF. The chain combines TRBV27 with TRBJ2-3; TRBD2 might be the D (5 bases). Germline-derived CDR1 and CDR2 are MNHEY and SMNVEV (reference sequence). CDR3 length equals 12 residues. Trimming took off 5 bases at V and 4 bases at J, with 7 bases between the two ends.